A single sample is the source of the 20 T cell receptor beta chains below, sequenced in a study of regulatory T cells in long-lasting Graves disease. Described time point: persistent/refractory GD, antithyroid drugs over 5 years with positive TRAb. From RNA extracted from PBMCs, the TCR library was made. For TCR beta, libraries came from iRepertoire HTBI primers and Arm-PCR of CDR3 regions. TCRdb fed the multiplex PCR reads into MiXCR, producing one record per CDR3 protein. The sample holds hundreds of thousands of distinct CDR3 sequences, 20% to 25% seen once. Sequences were derived from peripheral blood mononuclear cells (PBMCs), sampled when the disease was refractory, from a patient treated with antithyroid drugs. These receptors were obtained from a female donor with Graves disease.

In its sample, this clonotype was seen a few times. The V gene is TRBV4-2, the J gene TRBJ2-7; unclear D gene. The CDR3 has 13 residues. V lost 2 bases and J lost 0, with 5 bases in between. Germline V lookup: CDR1 LGHNA, CDR2 YNFKEQ. CDR3: CASSQTYSYEQYF. For the CDR3, the DNA is TGTGCCAGCAGCCAAACGTACTCCTACGAGCAGTACTTC.

This clonotype showed up many times. The chain joins TRBV7-2 to TRBJ1-2; no definite D call. The germline V and J ends were trimmed by 0 bases and 0 bases, with 17 bases remaining between them. From germline, CDR1 is SGHTA and CDR2 FQGNSA. This CDR3 has 18 residues. CDR3 sequence reads: CASSLAPRAALSNYGYTF. In nucleotides, the CDR3 is TGTGCCAGCAGCTTAGCGCCTAGAGCAGCTCTTTCTAACTATGGCTACACCTTC.

The chain combines TRBV13 with TRBJ2-1; TRBD2 aligns across 9 bases. Germline values: CDR1 PRHDT, CDR2 FYEKMQ (reference sequence). J gave up 5 bases and V 5 bases, and 10 bases lay outside the gene matches. The CDR3 is made up of 16 amino acids. CDR3 loop: CASSQWSGGLNNEQFF. Written as DNA, the CDR3 is TGTGCCAGCAGCCAGTGGAGCGGGGGGCTAAACAATGAGCAGTTCTTC.

The sample holds a few counts of this clonotype. This chain uses TRBV11-3 with TRBJ1-1; D not certain. Trimming cost V 0 bases and J 3 bases, with 8 bases left between them. This CDR3 contains 14 residues. CDR1 and CDR2 from the germline V gene are SGHNT and YENEEA. DNA of the CDR3: TGTGCCAGCAGCTTAGAAGGAGAATACACTGAAGCTTTCTTT. It translates to CASSLEGEYTEAFF.

This clonotype was observed many times. The genes are TRBV28 and TRBJ2-2; perhaps TRBD1 as D (6 bases). CDR1 MDHEN and CDR2 SYDVKM come from the germline V gene. This CDR3 is 18 amino acids long. The germline V and J ends were trimmed by 1 base and 1 base, with 16 bases remaining between them. The DNA for the CDR3 is TGTGCCAGCAGTTTATCGAGACAGGTTCCTAAGAACACCGGGGAGCTGTTTTTT. Protein product: CASSLSRQVPKNTGELFF. The whole variable domain, remainder taken from reference TRBV28 and TRBJ2-2, is DVKVTQSSRYLVKRTGEKVFLECVQDMDHENMFWYRQDPGLGLRLIYFSYDVKMKEKGDIPEGYSVSREKKERFSLILESASTNQTSMYLCASSLSRQVPKNTGELFFGEGSRLTVL.

Worth noting for this clonotype: A much larger clonotype is one base distant, so this may be a read error. The CDR3 carries no conserved terminal phenylalanine or tryptophan, so it likely arises from a read error. This chain links TRBV5-1 with TRBJ1-1; D might be TRBD1 (5 bases). Germline V gives CDR1 SGHRS, CDR2 YFSETQ. The CDR3 is made up of 14 amino acids. Between the trimmed V and J ends, which lost 4 bases and 5 bases, there was a span of 15 bases. CDR3 in amino acids: CASSQQGRETEAFL. CDR3 nucleotide sequence: TGCGCCAGCAGCCAGCAGGGAAGGGAAACTGAAGCTTTCCTT.

The chain has TRBV3-1 and TRBJ2-7; D is perhaps TRBD2 (5 bases). The germline V gene encodes CDR1 LGHDT and CDR2 YNNKEL (reference sequence). This CDR3 region has 13 residues. Trimming took 9 bases from V and 2 from J, leaving 14 bases between them. The CDR3 protein is CASGRYPTYEQYF. CDR3 in DNA: TGTGCCAGTGGGAGATACCCTACCTACGAGCAGTACTTC.

This sequence joins TRBV20-1 and TRBJ2-3; the D gene is possibly TRBD1 (5 bases). Trimming shortened V by 2 bases and J by 6 bases, and 24 bases separated the two germline ends. CDR1 DFQATT and CDR2 SNEGSKA come from the germline V gene (reference sequence). The CDR3 extends over 17 amino acids. This CDR3 is CSARRGGTGPPQDTQYF. In DNA, the CDR3 is TGCAGTGCTAGACGTGGCGGCACAGGCCCCCCACAGGATACGCAGTATTTT.

In this sample, this clonotype turned up many times. V and J are TRBV6-1 and TRBJ2-7; 7 bases agree with TRBD1. Germline values: CDR1 MNHNS, CDR2 SASEGT. The length of the CDR3 is 12 residues. J gave up 3 bases and V 8 bases, and 4 bases lay outside the gene matches. The CDR3 is CASARQGYEQYF. The CDR3 region has the DNA TGTGCCAGCGCCAGACAGGGCTACGAGCAGTACTTC.

This clonotype was seen at least ten times. The gene calls are TRBV6-1 and TRBJ1-5, with D possibly TRBD1 on 5 matching bases. From germline, CDR1 is MNHNS and CDR2 SASEGT. CDR3 length: 15 residues. V lost 9 bases and J 3 bases, leaving 18 bases between the germline ends. In DNA, the CDR3 is TGTGCCAGTGCGACCGGGACGGACTACAATCAGCCCCAGCATTTT. Translation gives CASATGTDYNQPQHF.

V gene TRBV7-2 combines with J gene TRBJ2-7; D gene ambiguous. V lost 5 bases, J lost 3 bases, and 11 bases lay in between. CDR1 and CDR2 from the germline V gene are SGHTA and FQGNSA. The CDR3 is 13 residues long. Here the CDR3 DNA reads TGTGCCAGCAGCGCCGCCCTTTACTACGAGCAGTACTTC. Translating gives CASSAALYYEQYF.

This clonotype was found a few times. This chain uses TRBV7-9 with TRBJ1-1; 9 bases agree with TRBD1. Trimming at V came to 6 bases and at J to 11 bases, leaving 7 bases not matched to a gene. Looked up from germline, CDR1 is SEHNR and CDR2 is FQNEAQ (reference sequence). The CDR3 consists of 12 residues. The CDR3 spells CASSWTGDDAFF. The CDR3 region has the DNA TGTGCCAGCAGTTGGACAGGGGACGATGCTTTCTTT.

The J gene is TRBJ1-3, the V gene TRBV9; no clear D gene. Germline V lookup: CDR1 SGDLS, CDR2 YYNGEE. Trimming cost V 6 bases and J 3 bases, with 7 bases left between them. There are 12 residues in the CDR3. CDR3 protein: CASKAGGNTIYF. CDR3 in DNA: TGTGCCAGCAAGGCAGGTGGAAACACCATATATTTT.

This clonotype came up a few times. CDR3 coding DNA: TGCAGTGCGACGGGCAGGGGGTTTCAGCCCCAGCATTTT. Protein: CSATGRGFQPQHF. The chain links TRBV20-1 to TRBJ1-5, with 7 bases identical to TRBD1. The CDR3 contains 13 residues. Germline V gene lookup returns CDR1 DFQATT and CDR2 SNEGSKA (reference sequence). Trimming took 6 bases from V and 6 from J; bases not matched to a gene: 8.

This clonotype was observed a few times. The chain combines TRBV3-1 with TRBJ1-5; D might be TRBD1 (5 bases). V was cut by 0 bases and J by 6 bases, with 15 bases left in between. This CDR3 has 16 amino acids. Germline-derived CDR1 and CDR2 are LGHDT and YNNKEL (reference sequence). The CDR3 bases are TGTGCCAGCAGCCAAGATATTTCCACGGGGGGTCAGCCCCAGCATTTT. It specifies CASSQDISTGGQPQHF.

This clonotype was picked up many times. The genes are TRBV28 and TRBJ1-2; D gene uncertain. The CDR3 totals 13 residues. The germline V gene has CDR1 MDHEN and CDR2 SYDVKM. Trimming removed 2 bases at V and 8 bases at J, with 12 bases between. The CDR3 here is CASSLAIPEGYTF. CDR3 in DNA: TGTGCCAGCAGTTTAGCTATCCCAGAAGGCTACACCTTC.

The genes are TRBV27 and TRBJ1-3; D is ambiguous. CDR3 length: 16 residues. Trimming shortened V by 8 bases and J by 6 bases, and 23 bases separated the two germline ends. The germline gives CDR1 MNHEY, CDR2 SMNVEV (reference sequence). CDR3 loop: CASGSLDLGATNTIYF. As DNA, the CDR3 is TGTGCCAGCGGTTCCCTCGACCTAGGAGCTACAAACACCATATATTTT.

This clonotype was counted at least ten times. The V gene is TRBV7-2, the J gene TRBJ1-1, with D unresolved. CDR1 is SGHTA and CDR2 is FQGNSA in the germline V gene. With 3 bases removed from V and 11 bases from J, the gap between germline ends came to 13 bases. The CDR3 consists of 12 residues. This CDR3 reads CASSFRNSEAFF. CDR3 nucleotide sequence: TGTGCCAGCAGCTTCAGGAACTCAGAGGCTTTCTTT.

Ten or more counts support this clonotype. V usage is TRBV10-3 and J usage is TRBJ1-2; unclear D gene. The germline V and J ends were trimmed by 3 bases and 1 base, with 6 bases remaining between them. CDR1 ENHRY and CDR2 SYGVKD come from the germline V gene. The CDR3 loop spans 13 amino acids. CDR3 region: CAISEADNYGYTF. CDR3 coding DNA: TGTGCCATCAGTGAAGCAGATAACTATGGCTACACCTTC.

V gene TRBV7-2 combines with J gene TRBJ2-3; 11 nucleotides agree with TRBD2. Germline assignment: CDR1 SGHTA and CDR2 FQGNSA. This CDR3 spans 18 amino acids. The J segment lost 0 bases and the V segment lost 5 bases, leaving 10 bases of the junction unmatched. Here the CDR3 reads CASSPRASGGLSTDTQYF. CDR3 in DNA: TGTGCCAGCAGCCCCCGGGCTAGCGGGGGGCTTAGCACAGATACGCAGTATTTT. The full variable domain, completed using reference TRBV7-2 and TRBJ2-3, is GAGVSQSPSNKVTEKGKDVELRCDPISGHTALYWYRQSLGQGLEFLIYFQGNSAPDKSGLPSDRFSAERTGGSVSTLTIQRTQQEDSAVYLCASSPRASGGLSTDTQYFGPGTRLTVL.